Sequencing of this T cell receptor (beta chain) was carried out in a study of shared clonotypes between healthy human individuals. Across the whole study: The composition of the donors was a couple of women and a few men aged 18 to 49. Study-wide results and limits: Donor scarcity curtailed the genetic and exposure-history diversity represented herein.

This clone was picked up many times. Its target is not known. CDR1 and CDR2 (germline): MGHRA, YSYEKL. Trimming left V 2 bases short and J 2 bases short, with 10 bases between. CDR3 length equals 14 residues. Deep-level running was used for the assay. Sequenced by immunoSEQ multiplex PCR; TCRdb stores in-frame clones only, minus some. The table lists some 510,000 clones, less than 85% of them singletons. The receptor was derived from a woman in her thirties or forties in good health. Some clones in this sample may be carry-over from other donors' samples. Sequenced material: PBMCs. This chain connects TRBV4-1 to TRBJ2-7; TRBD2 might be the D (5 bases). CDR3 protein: CASSQLPGTYEQYF. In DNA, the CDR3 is TGCGCCAGCAGCCAACTTCCCGGGACCTACGAGCAGTACTTC.